Sequencing of this T cell receptor beta chain was carried out in a study of OX40 agonist ivuxolimab in advanced cancers. Across the whole study: Patients received ivuxolimab, an intravenous treatment, every 2 weeks at 0.01 to 10 mg/kg. Past anti-PD-1, anti-PD-L1 or anti-CTLA-4 therapy was accepted, and 40% to 45% had received some. Study outcomes and limitations: Low normalized clonal expansion also occurred in some nonresponding patients.

V lost 1 base to trimming and J lost 4 bases; unmatched junction nucleotides: 8. Germline V gives CDR1 LNHNV, CDR2 YYDKDF (reference sequence). The CDR3 loop spans 17 amino acids. Autoimmune disease history or systemic immunosuppression disqualified patients. Sequenced by immunoSEQ multiplex PCR; TCRdb stores in-frame clones only, minus some. The data contain about 55,000 clones, roughly 86% of them singletons. In the case of this clone: Antigen unknown.

The source was CD4+ or CD8+ T cells sorted from blood, collected in a trial of the OX40 agonist ivuxolimab. The gene calls are TRBV15 and TRBJ2-2; 8 bases match TRBD1. This TCR was sampled from an adult with an advanced solid tumor such as melanoma, head and neck, liver or kidney cancer. Here the CDR3 reads CATSRAPDRESTGELFF. CDR3 DNA sequence: TGTGCCACCAGCAGAGCCCCGGACAGGGAATCCACCGGGGAGCTGTTTTTT.